The 13 T cell receptor beta chains given below trace back to one sample, sequenced in a study of Ad26.COV2.S vaccination and SARS-CoV-2 variants. Regarding treatment: 15 to 20 received Ad26.COV2.S at low or high dose, single or two shots; 5 received placebo; per-sample allocation not given. Day 63 following the first vaccine or placebo injection was when the samples were taken. Only in-frame clones appear in the TCRdb table, and some are missing; sequencing was by immunoSEQ multiplex PCR. The data hold about 320,000 clones, with almost 90% observed a single time. Sequenced here: peripheral blood, sampled in a trial of Ad26.COV2.S vaccine versus placebo. All receptors come from a person aged 18-60 years who received the Ad26.COV2.S COVID-19 vaccine or a placebo.

J is TRBJ1-2 and V is TRBV19, with TRBD1 matching 7 bases. The length of the CDR3 is 16 residues. Germline CDR1 LNHDA, CDR2 SQIVND (reference sequence). The ends lost 4 bases at V and 0 bases at J; junction bases unmatched: 8. This CDR3 reads CASSTAWDSANYGYTF. The CDR3 DNA follows: TGTGCCAGTAGTACCGCCTGGGACAGTGCTAACTATGGCTACACCTTC.

This clone occurred once. The chain recombines TRBV28 with TRBJ2-7, with D possibly being TRBD1 (5 bases). Germline CDR1 is MDHEN and CDR2 is SYDVKM. This CDR3 has 13 amino acids. The V end was cut by 3 bases, the J end by 9 bases, with 15 bases between. CDR3 protein: CASSFTGPKAQYV. Written as DNA, the CDR3 is TGTGCCAGCAGTTTCACAGGCCCTAAGGCGCAGTACGTC.

V usage is TRBV12-3 or TRBV12-4 and J usage is TRBJ2-5; the D gene is possibly TRBD2 (6 bases). CDR3 length: 12 residues. Trimming cost V 10 bases and J 5 bases, with 14 bases left between them. CDR3 protein: CATAGGSETQYF. The CDR3 DNA reads TGTGCCACAGCCGGGGGATCGGAGACCCAGTACTTC.

The genes are TRBV4-3 and TRBJ1-5; no definite D call. V was pared by 5 bases and J by 2 bases, with 19 bases between. Germline V gene sequence: CDR1 LGHNA, CDR2 YSLEER. This CDR3 is 17 amino acids long. The CDR3 loop reads CASSADLGMKGNQPQHF. The CDR3 DNA is TGCGCCAGCAGCGCAGATCTCGGGATGAAAGGCAATCAGCCCCAGCATTTT.

This chain uses TRBV6-5 with TRBJ2-2; D may be TRBD2 (6 bases). Germline assignment: CDR1 MNHEY and CDR2 SVGAGI. CDR3 length: 14 amino acids. V gave up 11 bases and J gave up 1 base, with 14 bases separating them. CDR3 nucleotides: TGTGCCGCGGGGCGCAGGGTGAACACCGGGGAGCTGTTTTTT. Protein product: CAAGRRVNTGELFF.

The chain joins TRBV10-2 to TRBJ1-3; D gene unclear. Germline loops: CDR1 WSHSY, CDR2 SAAADI. Trimming pared 3 bases from V and 5 bases from J, leaving 8 bases between. The CDR3 is 13 amino acids. The CDR3 is CASSDTNRNTIYF. CDR3 nucleotides: TGCGCCAGCAGTGACACAAATCGAAACACCATATATTTT.

This chain uses TRBV19 with TRBJ1-1, with D unclear. Germline lookup yields CDR1 LNHDA and CDR2 SQIVND (reference sequence). With 5 bases removed from V and 0 bases from J, the gap between germline ends came to 10 bases. The length of the CDR3 is 14 residues. The CDR3 nucleotides read TGTGCCAGTAGTGAAGGGCTCATGAACACTGAAGCTTTCTTT. It codes for CASSEGLMNTEAFF. The full variable domain, with the rest looked up from reference TRBV19 and TRBJ1-1, is DGGITQSPKYLFRKEGQNVTLSCEQNLNHDAMYWYRQDPGQGLRLIYYSQIVNDFQKGDIAEGYSVSREKKESFPLTVTSAQKNPTAFYLCASSEGLMNTEAFFGQGTRLTVV.

In its sample, this clone was seen a few times. V gene TRBV6-4 combines with J gene TRBJ2-3; 11 positions match TRBD2. With V trimmed by 0 bases and J by 9 bases, 5 bases remained unmatched. CDR1 is MRHNA and CDR2 is SNTAGT in the germline V gene. CDR3 length equals 15 residues. The CDR3 coding sequence is TGTGCCAGCAGTGACTCGATAGCGGGGGGGGACACGCAGTATTTT. It specifies CASSDSIAGGDTQYF.

This clone was detected only a few times. The chain carries TRBV19 and TRBJ1-6; no firm D call. The CDR3 spans 12 residues. The germline CDR1 and CDR2 sequences are LNHDA and SQIVND (reference sequence). V was cut by 1 base and J by 10 bases, with 5 bases left in between. The CDR3 region is CASSIGRSPLHF. DNA of the CDR3: TGTGCCAGTAGTATAGGGAGATCACCCCTCCACTTT.

The chain uses TRBV29-1 and TRBJ1-1; perhaps TRBD1 as D (5 bases). This CDR3 region has 13 residues. The V end lost 6 bases, the J end lost 0 bases, and 11 bases lay between the germline ends. Per germline, CDR1 SQVTM and CDR2 ANQGSEA. The DNA for the CDR3 is TGCAGCGTAGGACACCGTCTGAACACTGAAGCTTTCTTT. Protein product: CSVGHRLNTEAFF.

The chain links TRBV16 to TRBJ2-7; no firm D call. Trimming stripped 2 bases from V and 5 bases from J, with 10 bases between. This CDR3 contains 13 residues. The germline V gene encodes CDR1 KGHSY and CDR2 FQNENV. The CDR3 DNA reads TGTGCCAGCAGCCAAGATCTGGTCAACGAGCAGTACTTC. It is translated as CASSQDLVNEQYF.

The rearrangement joins TRBV2 to TRBJ2-2; D is perhaps TRBD1 or TRBD2 (5 bases each). There are 13 residues in the CDR3. Germline lookup yields CDR1 SNHLY and CDR2 FYNNEI. V was shortened by 6 bases and J by 6 bases, with 11 bases between the two germline ends. The CDR3 nucleotides are TGTGCCAGCAGCCGGGACCACTCCGGGGAGCTGTTTTTT. Translation gives CASSRDHSGELFF.

The V gene is TRBV6-5, the J gene TRBJ1-1, with D unresolved. Germline V CDR1 and CDR2: MNHEY, SVGAGI. The CDR3 is 13 residues long. Deletions cut 7 bases from V and 1 base from J, with 10 bases between. The CDR3 sequence: CASTQLANTEAFF. The DNA of the CDR3 is TGTGCCAGCACGCAGTTAGCGAACACTGAAGCTTTCTTT.